This T cell receptor (beta chain) was sequenced for a study of CD8+ T cells in alopecia areata. Sequencing used cDNA as its template, made by extracting RNA and reverse transcribing it. Using immunoSEQ multiplex PCR, the repertoire was profiled, and TCRdb retains in-frame clones only, with some absent. The sample carries around 210,000 clones, more than 55% recorded once. General study points: Scalp sequencing also captures normal skin's resident alphabeta T cells. With patients, TCR sharing proved less clear than in mice, a difference possibly related to HLA.

PBMCs served as the source from which CD4+ and CD8+ T cells were sorted. Between the trimmed V and J ends, which lost 4 bases and 8 bases, there was a span of 11 bases. The CDR3 is 12 residues long. As for this clone: Its cognate antigen is unknown.

This sequence was found in a human donor in good health. Sequencing was done on a sample of CD8+ T cells sorted from blood. The gene calls are TRBV23-1 and TRBJ1-1; D unclear. TRBV23-1 is placed among ORFs of uncertain function. The CDR3 region is CASSLKRSEAFF. CDR3 nucleotides: TGCGCCAGCAGTCTGAAGAGATCCGAAGCTTTCTTT.